Included here is one T cell receptor (beta chain) sequence, with context. In the original processing: From reference gene primer amplification, estimates of nucleated cell counts were derived. Using immunoSEQ multiplex PCR, the repertoire was profiled, and TCRdb retains in-frame clones only, with some absent. The DNA gave D and trimming, while V, J and clone size come from that table. The data show about 300,000 clones, with 86% seen just once and under 2% held by the top ten. Germline lookup yields CDR1 SNHLY and CDR2 FYNNEI. J was trimmed by 2 bases and V by 8 bases; bases with no gene match: 12. CDR3 length: 16 amino acids. This sample stems from a study of blood T cell repertoires in COVID-19. Study context: Sample material is recorded as cDNA or gDNA derived from T cells, B-cell-depleted T cells, or PBMCs.

Material for sequencing was peripheral blood. The receptor was derived from a woman aged 45-60 years with acute or convalescent COVID-19. The chain combines TRBV2 with TRBJ1-2, with 9 nucleotides matching TRBD1. The CDR3 region is CASRLASGTGNYGYTF. The CDR3 region has the DNA TGTGCCAGCCGGCTGGCCTCCGGGACAGGGAACTATGGCTACACCTTC.